This T cell receptor (beta chain) originates from a study of shared clonotypes between healthy human individuals. The assay was immunoSEQ multiplex PCR, and TCRdb's table has in-frame clones only and misses some. This sample has 2.3 million or so clones, with approximately 95% found just once. Germline V CDR1 and CDR2: MRHNA, SNTAGT. The CDR3 spans 17 residues. The ends were cut back, 5 bases at V and 0 bases at J, with 18 bases in the middle. The sequenced sample was naive CD4+ T cells from PBMCs. Documented subset: CD45RA+ positively selected. The genes are TRBV6-4 and TRBJ2-3; TRBD1 or TRBD2 may be the D gene (7 bases each). The sequence came from a man aged 18 to 29 in good health. Some clones in this sample may be carry-over from other donors' samples. The CDR3 loop reads CASSSGGEGASTDTQYF. The CDR3 nucleotides read TGTGCCAGCAGTTCTGGCGGGGAGGGGGCTAGCACAGATACGCAGTATTTT.